The clone carrying this T cell receptor beta chain was seen just once. Its antigen remains unidentified. After removal of 3 bases from V and 7 bases from J, the junction contained 10 bases not matched to a gene. This CDR3 region has 15 residues. Germline assignment: CDR1 LNHDA and CDR2 SQIVND (reference sequence). These data come from a study of Ad26.COV2.S vaccination and SARS-CoV-2 variants. Whole-study results and caveats: Vaccine recipients and placebo recipients showed similar non-spike TCR breadth. There was reportedly substantial breadth in spike-specific CD8+ and CD4+ T cell responses after vaccination. From the TCR breadth and depth analyses, total T cell responses may have been underestimated.

Treatment reported: roughly 20 received Ad26.COV2.S at low or high dose, single or two shots; roughly five received placebo; per-sample allocation not given. Samples analyzed were those drawn on day 63 after the first vaccine or placebo injection. At a Boston site, the person donating was an adult of 18-55 years. Generated by immunoSEQ multiplex PCR, the TCRdb table keeps only in-frame clones and is missing some. The sample has about 450,000 clones; roughly nine tenths are singletons. The sample consisted of peripheral blood, taken in a trial of Ad26.COV2.S vaccine versus placebo. The clonotype was recovered from a person between 18 and 65 years old who received the Ad26.COV2.S COVID-19 vaccine or a placebo. The V gene is TRBV19, the J gene TRBJ2-7, with 9 nucleotides matching TRBD1. CDR3 in amino acids: CASSIRDRESGEQYF. The CDR3 DNA reads as TGTGCCAGTAGTATCCGGGACAGGGAATCGGGTGAGCAGTACTTC.